The 14 T cell receptor beta chains below were found in one sample sequenced in a study of response to subunit inactivated influenza vaccine. TCRdb independently ran MiXCR on the RT-PCR reads; one entry per CDR3 protein. The table has 550,000 to 800,000 distinct CDR3 sequences, 15% to 19% seen once; the top ten hold around a tenth. Source: PBMCs from blood, taken about 11 days after vaccination. These receptors originate from a man aged 45-60 years who received an inactivated influenza vaccine.

This clonotype appeared a few times. The chain employs TRBV12-3 or TRBV12-4 and TRBJ1-2; D may be TRBD1 (6 bases). Trimming cost V 5 bases and J 6 bases, with 13 bases left between them. The CDR3 runs 13 residues. This chain's CDR3 is CASSQIHRDGYTF. CDR3 DNA: TGTGCCAGCAGTCAAATACACAGGGATGGCTACACCTTC.

The chain joins TRBV6-2 or TRBV6-3 to TRBJ2-7; unclear D gene. This CDR3 is built from 16 residues. CDR1 and CDR2 (germline): MNHEY, SVGEGT. V gave up 4 bases and J gave up 2 bases, with 18 bases separating them. DNA for the CDR3: TGTGCCAGCAGTTTCAAACACATGGATGTTCCCTACGAGCAGTACTTC. Translating it yields CASSFKHMDVPYEQYF.

This clonotype appeared a few times. The CDR3 region has the DNA TGTGCCAGCAGCCAAGATTGGTATCCTAGGATAATGAACACTGAAGCTTTCTTT. Protein sequence: CASSQDWYPRIMNTEAFF. This chain joins TRBV3-1 and TRBJ1-1; D remains unclear. From germline, CDR1 is LGHDT and CDR2 YNNKEL (reference sequence). The germline V and J ends were trimmed by 0 bases and 0 bases, with 17 bases remaining between them. CDR3 length equals 18 residues.

The chain joins TRBV5-6 to TRBJ1-1, with D maybe TRBD1 (5 bases). Trimming took 6 bases from V and 1 from J, leaving 19 bases between them. CDR1 is SGHDT, CDR2 YYEEEE, per germline. This CDR3 has 16 residues. CDR3: CASTLGALTSNTEAFF. The CDR3 bases are TGTGCCAGCACCTTAGGGGCCCTCACCTCGAACACTGAAGCTTTCTTT.

Many counts were recorded for this clonotype. The chain couples TRBV11-2 to TRBJ2-7, with 7 bases fitting TRBD2. J gave up 3 bases and V 4 bases, and 12 bases lay outside the gene matches. This CDR3 contains 16 residues. The germline CDR1 and CDR2 sequences are SGHAT and FQNNGV. Here the CDR3 reads CASSSLFSGGSYEQYF. In DNA form, the CDR3 reads TGTGCCAGCAGCTCCCTGTTCAGCGGCGGGAGCTACGAGCAGTACTTC.

The gene calls are TRBV10-3 and TRBJ2-7; TRBD1 matches at 8 bases. With V trimmed by 5 bases and J by 6 bases, 3 bases remained unmatched. CDR1 ENHRY and CDR2 SYGVKD come from the germline V gene. The CDR3 has 12 amino acids. The CDR3 DNA follows: TGTGCCATCAGTACAGGGGGAAGCGAGCAGTACTTC. It translates to CAISTGGSEQYF.

This clonotype was observed a handful of times. The gene calls are TRBV5-1 and TRBJ2-7, with 7 bases fitting TRBD1. The CDR3 sequence is 13 residues long. V was clipped by 5 bases and J by 2 bases; unmatched bases: 4. From germline, CDR1 is SGHRS and CDR2 YFSETQ. In DNA form, the CDR3 reads TGCGCCAGCAGGGGACAGTCTGCCTACGAGCAGTACTTC. This encodes CASRGQSAYEQYF.

This clonotype was observed a handful of times. The chain links TRBV29-1 to TRBJ2-1; possibly TRBD2 for D (5 bases). This CDR3 comprises 14 residues. Per germline, CDR1 SQVTM and CDR2 ANQGSEA. V lost 7 bases to trimming and J lost 0 bases, with 13 bases between them. This chain's CDR3 is CSARGLSSYNEQFF. CDR3 bases: TGCAGCGCGCGAGGACTCAGCTCCTACAATGAGCAGTTCTTC.

This clonotype was seen more than once but under ten times. The chain has TRBV28 and TRBJ1-1, with 8 bases identical to TRBD1. The CDR3 extends over 16 amino acids. Trimming removed 5 bases from V and 1 base from J; junction bases left unmatched: 9. Germline loops: CDR1 MDHEN, CDR2 SYDVKM. The CDR3 reads CASSPTGDRQNTEAFF. CDR3 nucleotides: TGTGCCAGCAGTCCTACGGGGGACAGGCAGAACACTGAAGCTTTCTTT. The full variable domain, completed using reference TRBV28 and TRBJ1-1, is DVKVTQSSRYLVKRTGEKVFLECVQDMDHENMFWYRQDPGLGLRLIYFSYDVKMKEKGDIPEGYSVSREKKERFSLILESASTNQTSMYLCASSPTGDRQNTEAFFGQGTRLTVV.

The sample holds a few counts of this clonotype. The chain is built from TRBV6-6 and TRBJ2-1; D may be TRBD2 (6 bases). CDR1 and CDR2 from the germline V gene are MNHNY and SVGAGI (reference sequence). Trimming shortened V by 5 bases and J by 5 bases, and 10 bases separated the two germline ends. The CDR3 totals 13 residues. The CDR3 loop reads CASSTRGNNEQFF. DNA of the CDR3: TGTGCCAGCAGTACCCGGGGGAACAATGAGCAGTTCTTC.

Remarks on this clonotype: One end of the junction is discordant with germline, which a read error may explain. This rearrangement joins TRBV25-1 to TRBJ2-3; 7 positions match TRBD2. This CDR3 has 12 amino acids. The germline V gene has CDR1 MGHDK and CDR2 SYGVNS. The CDR3, as DNA: TGTGCCAGCAGCGAATCCGGGGGGACGCAGTATTTT. This encodes CASSESGGTQYF.

This clonotype showed up just a few times. The rearrangement joins TRBV5-1 to TRBJ2-1; D is perhaps TRBD1 (6 bases). The germline CDR1 and CDR2 sequences are SGHRS and YFSETQ. The CDR3 is 14 residues long. Trimming removed 7 bases at V and 10 bases at J, with 21 bases between. The CDR3: CASDAGDTAREQFF. The CDR3 coding sequence is TGCGCCAGCGACGCAGGGGACACGGCCAGGGAGCAGTTCTTC.

This clonotype was counted ten times or more. V usage is TRBV5-1 and J usage is TRBJ2-3; D unresolved. The length of the CDR3 is 12 residues. Germline-derived CDR1 and CDR2 are SGHRS and YFSETQ. V lost 0 bases and J lost 4, with 3 bases in between. As DNA, the CDR3 is TGCGCCAGCAGCTTGGAGGCAGATACGCAGTATTTT. Encoded protein: CASSLEADTQYF.

This clonotype was seen a few times. This sequence joins TRBV5-4 and TRBJ2-3, with 7 bases fitting TRBD2. This CDR3 has 18 residues. The junction had 11 bases not matched to a gene; V was cut back by 0 bases and J by 1 base. Germline V lookup: CDR1 SGHNT, CDR2 YYREEE (reference sequence). Here the CDR3 DNA reads TGTGCCAGCAGCTTGGGACTAGCCCCGAGAGGTGGCACAGATACGCAGTATTTT. This gives the protein CASSLGLAPRGGTDTQYF.